This record concerns one T cell receptor beta chain sequence. The antigen it binds to is not known. Per-base quality was not reported, and no clone a single base away is much larger than it. V is pared back by 5 bases and J by 4 bases, with 17 bases lying between the germline termini. The CDR3 goes from the cysteine to the phenylalanine over 15 residues. The only DNA kept is the CDR3, 45 bases in frame from the first base. The germline V gene encodes CDR1 MNHEY and CDR2 SMNVEV (reference sequence). The library was produced with the immunoSEQ multiplex PCR assay. The multiplex PCR relied on a mix of 60 forward primers for TCR Vbeta segments and 13 reverse primers for TCR Jbeta segments. The CDR3 region of rearranged TCR beta genes was amplified from genomic DNA by a multiplex PCR assay. The Illumina HiSeq System was used to sequence the amplified TCR beta libraries as 87-base-pair reads. The original methods were these. Across the 500 to 750 repertoires, a later analysis counted roughly 84 million unique TCR beta chains, around 11 million of which were shared by at least two donors. Raw reads were error-corrected and collapsed into unique sequences by a nearest-neighbor algorithm in which closely related sequences were merged to remove PCR and sequencing errors. V, D and J gene segments were assigned by aligning CDR3 sequences to IMGT reference sequences. Each retained sequence needed at least a six-nucleotide match to both a V gene segment and a J gene segment. Rearrangements were classified as productive when the CDR3 lacked stop codons and remained in frame with V and J, and all other rearrangements were classified as non-productive. CDR3 was defined according to IMGT convention as the region running from the second conserved V-encoded cysteine to the conserved J-encoded phenylalanine. The earlier analysis of about 590 of the donors excluded sequences that lacked an unambiguous match to a single V gene segment. An earlier analysis of 587 of the donors called V segments functional above 56.7% productive rearrangements and segregating when the between-donor standard deviation exceeded 5%. A statistical classification framework was built for diagnosing cytomegalovirus status from the catalog of TCR beta chain sequences. In a later analysis, TCR nucleotide sequences were compared against IMGT/GENE-DB human TR gene sequences so that V and J genes could be assigned. Using the TCRdist pipeline, a later analysis assigned CDR3 sequences along with most-parsimonious VDJ recombination scenarios. In a later analysis, each TCR beta chain was defined by its CDR3 amino acid sequence together with its V-gene family, and reads without a unique V-gene family were excluded. To address suspected cross-contamination and a sequencing artifact, a later analysis removed a few hundred highly shared, low-generation-probability nucleotide sequences. A later analysis calculated a clonal expansion index for each public chain from normalized within-repertoire ranks of inferred template counts. Generation probabilities in a later analysis came from a VDJ recombination model fitted to out-of-frame rearrangements, and those results were checked against IGoR. In a later analysis, hypergeometric tests were used to score TCR-TCR, TCR-HLA and TCR-CMV co-occurrence, with a repertoire-size bias correction applied to TCR pairs. A later analysis estimated false discovery rates by permuting HLA or CMV assignments 20 times. In a later analysis, co-occurring TCRs were grouped using DBSCAN, with TCRdist sequence similarity added in when clustering inside HLA-allele-positive subsets. Co-occurrence clustering excluded repertoires with fewer than 30,000 or more than 120,000 public chains, plus five with anomalous nucleotide sharing. Sourced from immuneACCESS, this table was stored by TCRdb with only in-frame sequences that have V and J called. A share of the clones is absent; for the studies checked, an unresolved V gene accounts for under half, and the remainder has no known explanation. For V, J and clone size, that table is used; D and trimming come from the DNA. This sample holds 63,000 or so clones; approximately 73% were observed only once. 4.5% to 5.5% of the sample lies in the top ten.

This record belongs to a study of cytomegalovirus exposure and HLA in healthy donors (dated by TCRdb to between 2016 and 2019). For the study in its entirety: In an earlier analysis of approximately 640 of the donors, 250 to 300 Gb of sequence data and 117 million unique TCR beta sequences from 180 million or so T cells were reported. Because of strong linkage in the cohort, four or five DR-DQ haplotypes were treated as single units for association and clustering. The study used immunosequencing to profile the T cell repertoires of several hundred subjects and linked those repertoires to cytomegalovirus serostatus. Among the roughly 430 genotyped donors, around 81% belonged to the genetic ancestry cluster associated with self-reported Caucasian donors. Every repertoire in the discovery cohort had been generated on one and the same sequencing platform. HLA typing covered class I and class II loci at four-digit resolution. An earlier analysis of several hundred of the donors applied high-throughput TCR beta sequencing to assess whether each TCR beta V gene segment acted as functional or pseudogenic. Donor age, sex, ethnicity and CMV serostatus were compiled together with the repertoire data. Genome-wide SNP genotypes for about 55% of the 666 donors were used in a later genetic analysis, which treated that subset as a discovery cohort. The later analysis used no new phenotypic data to find candidate immune exposures, relying instead on TCR beta sequences and their occurrence across donors. An early release covering 550 to 700 HLA-typed donors comprised about 300 gigabases of sequencing data and 85 million to 100 million unique TCR sequences. In addition to the first cohort of roughly 670 subjects, a separate validation cohort of 120 different subjects was used. The number of donors typed differed by locus, with about 629-630 for A, B, C, DRB1 and DQB1, roughly 550 for DQA1, 606 for DPA1, and around 430 for DPB1. The study combined high-throughput TCR immunosequencing, statistical association of individual TCRs with disease status, and machine learning to predict cytomegalovirus infection status. The aim of the study was to test whether cataloging public T cell receptors could identify signatures of past pathogen exposure. In a later analysis, previously published TCR beta repertoires from 600 to 850 donors were re-analyzed and high-resolution HLA genotyping was added so that TCR occurrence patterns could be studied. Among roughly 370 genotyped donors of the cohort, an average of roughly 240,000 unique TCR beta nucleotide sequences were sequenced per donor, roughly 20% of them non-productive. Overall results and qualifications from the work: Roughly uniform sequencing depth across donors was assumed in presence/absence analyses, although this assumption may not hold. Linkage disequilibrium might explain the correlated functional status among segregating V segments, but an unknown experimental factor could not be excluded. The cohort was sequenced for TCR beta chains only, and without alpha or paired-chain data the features that could be detected were limited. In a later analysis, TCR association rates were found to vary across HLA loci, with the most associated TCRs seen for DRB1 alleles and the fewest for HLA-C alleles. In a later analysis, around 15,000 TCR beta sequences were associated with specific HLA alleles at a false discovery rate of 0.05. A further reported finding was that TCR beta sequences accurately predicted the HLA-A and HLA-B alleles for most subjects in the first cohort. A total of roughly 160 TCR beta chains were listed by the study as associated with cytomegalovirus. In vitro tests confirmed that a few of the cytomegalovirus-associated TCR beta chains recognize cytomegalovirus antigens. Some IMGT-functional V segments, including TRBV6-2 and TRBV6-3, could not be told apart with the 87-base-pair reads, so those segments were excluded. Strong co-occurrence of HLA alleles, especially DR and DQ, made assigning TCR associations to individual alleles difficult. Most TCR sequences were seen in very few donors, while some public TCRs were found in many individuals. The sequencing pipeline was judged likely to have produced a cluster of highly shared sequence variants as a technical artifact. Over 15 rarely observed V segments, including chromosome 9 orphons, were excluded from the earlier analysis of a few hundred of the donors because counts were too low. According to a later analysis, most CMV-associated TCR beta chains appeared to be HLA-restricted, and the HLA associations seemed to be driven largely by CMV exposure. An earlier analysis of approximately 600 of the donors showed that most TCR beta V segments appeared in productive rearrangements either about 90% or about 30% of the time, which broadly matched IMGT annotations. HLA typing was unavailable for some donors at each locus, so association tests used only the typed subset. A later genetic analysis associated a missense DCLRE1C variant with V-gene and J-gene trimming of TCR beta chains, and an independent cohort replicated the association. For the cohort, immune exposure information was limited to CMV serostatus. In a later genetic analysis, fewer N-insertions in productive TCRs were reported among donors in an Asian-associated ancestry cluster than the approximately 710-donor mean. The authors suggested that the approach could potentially be generalized to other disease states and immunological phenotypes. A later analysis reported that several top co-occurrence clusters appeared linked to parvovirus B19, influenza, CMV and Epstein-Barr virus. Cytomegalovirus status was reported to be diagnosed by the classifier with high specificity and sensitivity in both the original and validation cohorts. A later analysis found that HLA-associated TCR beta chains were more clonally expanded and had lower generation probabilities than equally common non-associated chains.

The cohort comprised approximately 700 healthy bone marrow donors. At the time of sampling, every cohort member was nominally healthy, though immune exposures that went unrecorded were likely present. The donor tested CMV seronegative and was one of the 352 seronegative cohort members. Each donor provided a peripheral blood sample, and peripheral blood mononuclear cells were used for TCR beta sequencing. Genomic DNA extraction from the blood cell samples was performed with the Qiagen DNeasy Blood Extraction Kit. This TCR was recovered from a man aged 50-60 years in good health and CMV-seronegative. The chain employs TRBV27 and TRBJ1-1, with the D gene not clear enough to name. The sample comprised PBMCs. This receptor carries the CDR3 CASSPQTFGATEAFF. The DNA reads TGTGCCAGCAGTCCACAAACATTTGGAGCCACTGAAGCTTTCTTT.